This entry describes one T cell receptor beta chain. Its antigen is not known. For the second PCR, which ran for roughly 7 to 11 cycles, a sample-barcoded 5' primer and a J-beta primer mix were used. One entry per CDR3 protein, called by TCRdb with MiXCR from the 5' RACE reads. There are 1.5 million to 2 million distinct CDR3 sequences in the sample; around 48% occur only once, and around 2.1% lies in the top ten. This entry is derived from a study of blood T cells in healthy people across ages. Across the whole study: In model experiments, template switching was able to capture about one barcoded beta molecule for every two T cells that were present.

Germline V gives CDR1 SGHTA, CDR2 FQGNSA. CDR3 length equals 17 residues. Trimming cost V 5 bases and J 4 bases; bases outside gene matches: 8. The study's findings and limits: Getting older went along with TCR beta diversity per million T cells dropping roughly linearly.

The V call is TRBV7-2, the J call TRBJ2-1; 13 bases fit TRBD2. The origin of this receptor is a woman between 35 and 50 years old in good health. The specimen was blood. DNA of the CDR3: TGTGCCAGCAGCAACGGACTAGCGGGGGCTGGGTACAATGAGCAGTTCTTC. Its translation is CASSNGLAGAGYNEQFF.